The 2 T cell receptor beta chains below come from one sample, sequenced in a study of T cell responses to AZD1222 COVID-19 vaccine. Produced via immunoSEQ multiplex PCR; TCRdb's table is partial and in-frame only. The sample includes 90,000 to 150,000 clones, 90% to 95% of them seen just once. The sample consisted of peripheral blood, taken on day 0 of AZD1222 vaccination. These receptors all stem from an adult in good health.

This clone was found once. The chain links TRBV19 to TRBJ2-6, with D perhaps TRBD1 (5 bases). V shed 3 bases and J shed 2 bases, with 14 bases lying between them. The CDR3 has 17 amino acids. Looked up from germline, CDR1 is LNHDA and CDR2 is SQIVND (reference sequence). CDR3 in amino acids: CASSMAGFSAGANVLTF. The CDR3 nucleotides read TGTGCCAGTAGTATGGCAGGGTTTTCGGCTGGGGCCAACGTCCTGACTTTC. The variable domain in full, completed from reference TRBV19 and TRBJ2-6, reads DGGITQSPKYLFRKEGQNVTLSCEQNLNHDAMYWYRQDPGQGLRLIYYSQIVNDFQKGDIAEGYSVSREKKESFPLTVTSAQKNPTAFYLCASSMAGFSAGANVLTFGAGSRLTVL.

The chain has TRBV6-6 and TRBJ2-6; no definite D call. The CDR3 runs 16 residues. V was pared by 2 bases and J by 2 bases, with 10 bases between. CDR1 is MNHNY, CDR2 SVGAGI, per germline (reference sequence). The CDR3 region is CASSYGPQAGANVLTF. CDR3 coding DNA: TGTGCCAGCAGTTACGGGCCCCAGGCTGGGGCCAACGTCCTGACTTTC.